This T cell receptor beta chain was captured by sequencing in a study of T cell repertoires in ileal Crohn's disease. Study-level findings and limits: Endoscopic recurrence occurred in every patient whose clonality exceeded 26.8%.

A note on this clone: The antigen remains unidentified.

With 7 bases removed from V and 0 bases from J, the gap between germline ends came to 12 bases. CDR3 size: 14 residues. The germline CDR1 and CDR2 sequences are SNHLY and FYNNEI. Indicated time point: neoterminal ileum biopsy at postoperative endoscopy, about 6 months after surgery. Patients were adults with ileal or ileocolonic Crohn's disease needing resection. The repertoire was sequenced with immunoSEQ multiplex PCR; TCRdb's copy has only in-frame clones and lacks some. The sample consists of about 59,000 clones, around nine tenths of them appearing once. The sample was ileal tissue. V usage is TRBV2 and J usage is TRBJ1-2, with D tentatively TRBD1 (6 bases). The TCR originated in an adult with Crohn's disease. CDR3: CASNGQTTNYGYTF. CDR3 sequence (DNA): TGTGCCAGCAACGGACAGACCACTAACTATGGCTACACCTTC.